The 10 T cell receptor beta chains listed next were all sequenced from one sample in a study of Ad26.COV2.S vaccination and SARS-CoV-2 variants. The table came from immunoSEQ multiplex PCR; TCRdb's copy has only in-frame clones and leaves some out. The sample carries approximately 420,000 clones, around 87% recorded once. Treatment given: 15 to 20 received Ad26.COV2.S at low or high dose, single or two shots; roughly 5 received placebo; per-sample allocation not given. Sampling was performed 63 days after the first vaccine or placebo injection. The sequencing used peripheral blood, collected in a trial of Ad26.COV2.S vaccine versus placebo. These TCRs come from a person aged 18-65 years who received the Ad26.COV2.S COVID-19 vaccine or a placebo.

This clone has a count of ten or more. This chain links TRBV5-1 with TRBJ2-7, with 8 bases identical to TRBD1. V was pared by 6 bases and J by 0 bases, with 5 bases of the junction left unmatched. The CDR3 runs to 14 residues. CDR1 is SGHRS and CDR2 is YFSETQ in the germline V gene. Here the CDR3 reads CASTQTGASYEQYF. Here the CDR3 DNA reads TGCGCCAGCACCCAGACAGGGGCCTCCTACGAGCAGTACTTC.

The V call is TRBV13, the J call TRBJ2-7; possibly TRBD1 or TRBD2 for D (5 bases each). The V end lost 4 bases, the J end lost 3 bases, and 10 bases lay between the germline ends. Germline V gene sequence: CDR1 PRHDT, CDR2 FYEKMQ (reference sequence). CDR3 length equals 13 residues. The CDR3 protein is CASSSLGVYEQYF. Written as DNA, the CDR3 is TGTGCCAGCAGCTCCCTGGGGGTCTACGAGCAGTACTTC.

This clone has just one count. J is TRBJ2-5 and V is TRBV3-1 (or the pseudogene TRBV3-2); D perhaps matches TRBD1 (6 bases). CDR1 LGHDT and CDR2 YNNKEL come from the germline V gene (reference sequence). Deletions cut 0 bases from V and 1 base from J, with 12 bases between. The CDR3 loop spans 16 amino acids. This CDR3 reads CASSQEGGRVQETQYF. For the CDR3, the DNA is TGTGCCAGCAGCCAAGAAGGGGGTAGAGTCCAAGAGACCCAGTACTTC.

V and J are TRBV3-1 (or the pseudogene TRBV3-2) and TRBJ1-5; 9 bases line up with TRBD1. This CDR3 is 15 amino acids long. CDR1 is LGHDT, CDR2 YNNKEL, per germline (reference sequence). The junction had 3 bases not matched to a gene; V was cut back by 0 bases and J by 6 bases. The CDR3 is CASSQDGTGFQPQHF. CDR3 nucleotides: TGTGCCAGCAGCCAAGATGGGACAGGGTTTCAGCCCCAGCATTTT.

The chain combines TRBV12-3 or TRBV12-4 with TRBJ2-5, with TRBD1 as a possible D gene (6 bases). The germline V and J ends were trimmed by 3 bases and 5 bases, with 7 bases remaining between them. The CDR3 consists of 12 residues. The CDR3 sequence: CASSFGGETQYF. CDR3 sequence (DNA): TGTGCCAGCAGTTTTGGGGGCGAGACCCAGTACTTC.

The chain joins TRBV19 to TRBJ1-5, with D possibly TRBD1 on 6 matching bases. Germline V lookup: CDR1 LNHDA, CDR2 SQIVND (reference sequence). The germline V and J ends were trimmed by 5 bases and 4 bases, with 9 bases remaining between them. The CDR3 has 13 residues. The CDR3 here is CASSAGANQPQHF. The CDR3, as DNA: TGTGCCAGTAGTGCAGGGGCAAATCAGCCCCAGCATTTT.

This clone was seen more than once but under ten times. The chain employs TRBV7-2 and TRBJ2-1; D assignment may be TRBD1 or TRBD2 (5 bases each). Germline CDR1 is SGHTA and CDR2 is FQGNSA. Between the trimmed V and J ends, which lost 4 bases and 5 bases, there was a span of 12 bases. The CDR3 spans 14 residues. As DNA, the CDR3 is TGTGCCAGCAGCTCAGCCGGGGCAGACAATGAGCAGTTCTTC. It translates to CASSSAGADNEQFF. Using reference TRBV7-2 and TRBJ2-1 for the parts outside the CDR3, the full variable domain is GAGVSQSPSNKVTEKGKDVELRCDPISGHTALYWYRQSLGQGLEFLIYFQGNSAPDKSGLPSDRFSAERTGGSVSTLTIQRTQQEDSAVYLCASSSAGADNEQFFGPGTRLTVL.

The chain links TRBV4-2 to TRBJ2-7; tentative D call: TRBD2 (6 bases). The CDR3 runs 14 residues. CDR1 is LGHNA, CDR2 YNFKEQ, per germline. The ends were cut back, 2 bases at V and 2 bases at J, with 10 bases in the middle. The CDR3: CASSQRGGTYEQYF. The CDR3 DNA is TGTGCCAGCAGCCAAAGGGGCGGGACCTACGAGCAGTACTTC.

The CDR3 reads CACKQGGNTEAFF. DNA of the CDR3: TGTGCCTGCAAACAGGGGGGGAACACTGAAGCTTTCTTT. The rearrangement joins TRBV30 to TRBJ1-1; 8 positions agree with TRBD1. CDR3 length: 13 residues. With 6 bases clipped from V and 1 base from J, the junction kept 4 bases outside the gene matches. The germline gives CDR1 GTSNPN, CDR2 SVGIG (reference sequence).

The sample holds a few counts of this clone. The rearrangement links TRBV21-1 to TRBJ1-2; the D call of TRBD1 is as the table states it, not checked on the DNA. TRBV21-1 is shown as a pseudogene. CDR3 length: 14 residues. CDR3 loop: CASSRSRGVYGYTF. In DNA form, the CDR3 reads TGTGCCAGCAGCCGAAGCAGGGGGGTGTATGGCTACACCTTC.